This record concerns one TCR beta chain sequence. This sample stems from a study of control samples from healthy donors and cancer patients. The method was immunoSEQ multiplex PCR; TCRdb's version includes in-frame clones alone and lacks a portion of them. The profile shows about 20,000 clones, 80% to 90% of them singletons. V lost 8 bases, J lost 9 bases, and 11 bases stayed unmatched. Per the germline V gene, CDR1 is SGDLS and CDR2 is YYNGEE. This CDR3 has 14 amino acids. The V and J genes are TRBV9 and TRBJ2-7; TRBD2 matches 13 bases. The receptor's source is a woman between 65 and 79 years old with lung cancer. The sequencing sample was made of PBMCs. CDR3 amino acids: CARGTSGAPTGQYF. Here the CDR3 DNA reads TGTGCCAGAGGGACTAGCGGGGCCCCTACCGGGCAGTACTTC. The complete variable domain, with remaining parts taken from reference TRBV9 and TRBJ2-7, reads DSGVTQTPKHLITATGQRVTLRCSPRSGDLSVYWYQQSLDQGLQFLIQYYNGEERAKGNILERFSAQQFPDLHSELNLSSLELGDSALYFCARGTSGAPTGQYFGPGTRLTVT.